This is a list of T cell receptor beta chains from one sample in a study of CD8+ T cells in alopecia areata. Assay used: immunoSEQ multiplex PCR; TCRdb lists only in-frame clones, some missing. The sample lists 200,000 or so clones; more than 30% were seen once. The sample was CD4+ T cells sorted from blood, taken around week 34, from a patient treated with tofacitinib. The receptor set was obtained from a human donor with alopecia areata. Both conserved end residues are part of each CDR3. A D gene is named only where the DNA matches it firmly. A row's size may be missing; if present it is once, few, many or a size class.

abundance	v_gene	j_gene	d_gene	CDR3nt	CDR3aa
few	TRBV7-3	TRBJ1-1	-	TGTGCCAGCAGCTTGGGTACCATGAACACTGAAGCTTTCTTT	CASSLGTMNTEAFF
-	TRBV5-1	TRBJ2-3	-	TGCGCCAGCACTCTAGAAGATACGCAGTATTTT	CASTLEDTQYF
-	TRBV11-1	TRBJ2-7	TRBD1	TGTGCCAGCAGCGAGGACAGGGACGAGCAGTACTTC	CASSEDRDEQYF
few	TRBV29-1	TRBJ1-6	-	TGCAGCGTAGGGGACGGTTATAATTCACCCCTCCACTTT	CSVGDGYNSPLHF
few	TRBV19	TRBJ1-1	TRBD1	TGTGCCAGTAGTATACAGGGGGCGCCCACTGAAGCTTTCTTT	CASSIQGAPTEAFF
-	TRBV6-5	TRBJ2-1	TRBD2	TGTGCCAGCCGCGGGGGGGCCGGCAATGAGCAGTTCTTC	CASRGGAGNEQFF
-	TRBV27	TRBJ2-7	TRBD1	TGTGCCAGCAGTCGACAGGGTAGGAGCTCCTACGAGCAGTACTTC	CASSRQGRSSYEQYF
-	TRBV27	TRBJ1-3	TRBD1	TGTGCCAGCAGTGGATACAGGGGTAACACCATATATTTT	CASSGYRGNTIYF
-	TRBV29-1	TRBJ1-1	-	TGCAGCGTTGAGCTGGCTCCGAACACTGAAGCTTTCTTT	CSVELAPNTEAFF
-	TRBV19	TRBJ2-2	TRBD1	TGTGCCAGTAGTAGCAATCCCAACAGGGGAGTCGGGGAGCTGTTTTTT	CASSSNPNRGVGELFF
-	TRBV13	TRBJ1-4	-	TGTGCCAGCAGCTCGAGCAGAGGATCCGAAAAACTGTTTTTT	CASSSSRGSEKLFF
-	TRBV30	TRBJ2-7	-	TGTGCCTGGAGAAGGGGACATAGCTCCTACGAGCAGTACTTC	CAWRRGHSSYEQYF
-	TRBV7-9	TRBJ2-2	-	TGTGCCAGCAGCTTGAGGTTAGCGAACACCGGGGAGCTGTTTTTT	CASSLRLANTGELFF
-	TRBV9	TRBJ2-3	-	TGTGCCAGCAACCGTGGATGGGGCACAGATACGCAGTATTTT	CASNRGWGTDTQYF
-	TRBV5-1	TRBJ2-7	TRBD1	TGCGCCAGCAGCTTGGCTAGGACAGGGTACTACGAGCAGTACTTC	CASSLARTGYYEQYF
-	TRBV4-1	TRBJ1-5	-	TGCGCCAGCAGCCCTATAGGGGGTACCGGCCAGCCCCAGCATTTT	CASSPIGGTGQPQHF
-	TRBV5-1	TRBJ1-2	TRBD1	TGCGCCAGCAGCTTGGGGTCCGGACAGGATTATGGCTACACCTTC	CASSLGSGQDYGYTF
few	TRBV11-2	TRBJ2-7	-	TGTGCCAGCAGCTTAGGGGTCATTCCCGAGCAGTACTTC	CASSLGVIPEQYF
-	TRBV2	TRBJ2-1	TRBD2	TGTGCCAGCAGTGAAGGTCGGCTAGCGGGAGCCTACAATGAGCAGTTCTTC	CASSEGRLAGAYNEQFF
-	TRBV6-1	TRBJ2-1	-	TGTGCCAGCAGTGAAGGTTTTGAGCGCCCTTACAATGAGCAGTTCTTC	CASSEGFERPYNEQFF
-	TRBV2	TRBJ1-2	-	TGTGCCAGCAGTGAAGGGGGACTCGTCCCCTATGGCTACACCTTC	CASSEGGLVPYGYTF
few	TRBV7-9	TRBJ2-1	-	TGTGCCAGCAGCTTAGTCGAGGACCCCTTTGAAGATGAGCAGTTCTTC	CASSLVEDPFEDEQFF
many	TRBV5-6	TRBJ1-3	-	TGTGCCAGCAGCCGCCGGGACTCTGGAAACACCATATATTTT	CASSRRDSGNTIYF
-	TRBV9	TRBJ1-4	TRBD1	TGTGCCAGCAGCGCAGACAGGGGAACTAATGAAAAACTGTTTTTT	CASSADRGTNEKLFF
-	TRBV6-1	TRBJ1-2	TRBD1	TGTGCCAGCACCCGCCAGGGGGCCACTAACTATGGCTACACCTTC	CASTRQGATNYGYTF
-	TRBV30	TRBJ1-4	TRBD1	TGTGCCTGGAGTACCCGGGACAGGGGATATGAAAAACTGTTTTTT	CAWSTRDRGYEKLFF
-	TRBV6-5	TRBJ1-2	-	TGTGCCAGCAGTTACTCGACGCAGGGTTTCTATGGCTACACCTTC	CASSYSTQGFYGYTF
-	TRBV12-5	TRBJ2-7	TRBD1	TGTGCTAGTGGGACGGGACAGAGCTCCTACGAGCAGTACTTC	CASGTGQSSYEQYF
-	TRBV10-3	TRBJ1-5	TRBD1	TGTGCCATCAGTACAGGGGGCAATCAGCCCCAGCATTTT	CAISTGGNQPQHF
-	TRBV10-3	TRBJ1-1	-	TGTGCCATCATGTCGTCTGCGAACACTGAAGCTTTCTTT	CAIMSSANTEAFF
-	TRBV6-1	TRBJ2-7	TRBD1	TGTGCCACCCAGACAGGGCGAAGCTCCTACGAGCAGTACTTC	CATQTGRSSYEQYF
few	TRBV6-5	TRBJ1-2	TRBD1	TGTGCCAGCAGTTACCCCAGGGGGGGAGGCTACACCTTC	CASSYPRGGGYTF
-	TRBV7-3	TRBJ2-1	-	TGTGCCAGCAGCCCCCATCCCTCTTACAATGAGCAGTTCTTC	CASSPHPSYNEQFF
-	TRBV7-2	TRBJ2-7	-	TGTGCCAGCAGCTTCCCCGGTTGGGAGCAGTACTTC	CASSFPGWEQYF
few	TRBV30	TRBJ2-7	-	TGTGCCTGGACTATGAAGGGATACGAGCAGTACTTC	CAWTMKGYEQYF
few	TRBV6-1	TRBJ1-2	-	TGTGCCAGCAGGCCCCCGGGGAGCTATGGCTACACCTTC	CASRPPGSYGYTF
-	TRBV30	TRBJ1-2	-	TGTGCCTGGAGTCCCAAGGGGCAGAACTATGGCTACACCTTC	CAWSPKGQNYGYTF
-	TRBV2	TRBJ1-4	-	TGTGCCAGCAGGGACTCAAATGAAAAACTGTTTTTT	CASRDSNEKLFF
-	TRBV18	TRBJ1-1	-	TGTGCCAGCTCACCATCCAACACTGAAGCTTTCTTT	CASSPSNTEAFF
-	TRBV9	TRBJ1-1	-	TGTGCCAGCAGCACCCAGGGCTGGAACACTGAAGCTTTCTTT	CASSTQGWNTEAFF
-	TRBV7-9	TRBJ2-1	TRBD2	TGTGCCAGCAGCCAACTTTGGCGGGAGGGCCTTCGCAATGAGCAGTTCTTC	CASSQLWREGLRNEQFF
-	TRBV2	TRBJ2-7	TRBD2	TGTGCCAGCAGTGAACGCAGCGGGAGGGCTCCGGGCGAGCAGTACTTC	CASSERSGRAPGEQYF
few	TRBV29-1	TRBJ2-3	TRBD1	TGCAGCGTTGGTCCGGGACAGGGGGCAGATACGCAGTATTTT	CSVGPGQGADTQYF
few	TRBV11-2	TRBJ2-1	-	TGTGCCAGCAGCTTAACCCGGGGCACCTCCTACAATGAGCAGTTCTTC	CASSLTRGTSYNEQFF
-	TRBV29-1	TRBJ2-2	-	TGCAGCGTTGGGTCAGGACTCGGCGCGAACACCGGGGAGCTGTTTTTT	CSVGSGLGANTGELFF
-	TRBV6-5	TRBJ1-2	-	TGTGCCAGCAGTTACGTCGGAATTGACTATGGCTACACCTTC	CASSYVGIDYGYTF
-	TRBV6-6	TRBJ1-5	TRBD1	TGTGCCAGCAGCCCGGGGGACAGGGGGAGTAATCAGCCCCAGCATTTT	CASSPGDRGSNQPQHF
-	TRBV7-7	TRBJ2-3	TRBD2	TGTGCTAGCAGCTTAGGAGTGGGAGGGGGCACAGATACGCAGTATTTT	CASSLGVGGGTDTQYF
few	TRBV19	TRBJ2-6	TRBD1	TGTGCCACCAGGACAGGGGTGACTGGGGCCAACGTCCTGACTTTC	CATRTGVTGANVLTF
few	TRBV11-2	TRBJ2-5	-	TGTGCCAGCAGCTCTGCCGGGACCCAGTACTTC	CASSSAGTQYF